The clone carrying this TCR beta chain was detected ten times or more. These data originate in a study of T cells in Graves' hyperthyroidism and ophthalmopathy. The CDR3 runs 13 residues. Trimming stripped 4 bases from V and 2 bases from J, with 9 bases between. Germline V lookup: CDR1 SGHRS, CDR2 YFSETQ. Amplification of TCR beta CDR3 regions was performed using RNA transcripts as template. The primer set for the first-round RT-PCR of the TCR CDR3 was HTBI. TCRdb reprocessed the multiplex PCR reads via MiXCR and lists one record per CDR3 protein. The data show 280,000 or so distinct CDR3 sequences, around a quarter seen once.

This chain uses TRBV5-1 with TRBJ1-2; weak D call: TRBD1 (6 bases). The sample consisted of blood. This clonotype was sampled from a man aged 35 to 55 with Graves' hyperthyroidism that later progressed to Graves' ophthalmopathy. The DNA for the CDR3 is TGCGCCAGCAGCGCTACAGGGAACTATGGCTACACCTTC. It yields the protein CASSATGNYGYTF.